This record concerns one TCR beta chain sequence. The data were obtained in a study of shared clonotypes between healthy human individuals. The ends lost 3 bases at V and 1 base at J; junction bases unmatched: 4. This CDR3 contains 15 residues. CDR1 and CDR2 from the germline V gene are SQVTM and ANQGSEA. Assay: immunoSEQ multiplex PCR; the TCRdb copy retains only in-frame clones and omits some. This table has a few hundred thousand clones, around 86% appearing once. The chain carries TRBV29-1 and TRBJ2-3, with TRBD2 identical over 10 bases. The receptor was isolated from a man between 18 and 35 years old in good health. Sequencing was performed on memory CD8+ T cells sorted from blood. Subset in this sample: CD45RO+ cells pooled with CCR7-negative TemRA cells. In nucleotides, the CDR3 is TGCAGCGTTGAGATACTAGCGGGGCGCACAGATACGCAGTATTTT. Amino acid sequence: CSVEILAGRTDTQYF.